The rows below give T cell receptor beta chains drawn from one sample of a study of T-cell memory formation after mild COVID-19. TCRdb fed the 5' RACE reads into MiXCR, producing one record per CDR3 protein. This sample has 150,000 or so distinct CDR3 sequences, with 11% found just once. What was sequenced was PBMCs or a T cell subset sorted from them (not recorded which). The receptors were gathered from a young man who had mild COVID-19 (a few samples of this study predate the infection). Cell type and time point are not known. The CDR3 runs from the conserved cysteine through the conserved F or W. A D gene is named only where the DNA matches it firmly. Clone size, where shown, is once, few, many, or a class for clones that have expanded.

clone_size j_call d_call v_call cdr3_aa cdr3_nt
NA TRBJ1-1 NA TRBV4-2 CASSHTGREAFF TGTGCCAGCAGCCATACAGGGAGGGAAGCTTTCTTT
NA TRBJ1-1 TRBD1 TRBV7-3 CASSSSRDSPEAFF TGTGCCAGCAGCTCATCTCGGGACAGCCCAGAAGCTTTCTTT
few TRBJ2-5 NA TRBV7-2 CASSFNQGETQYF TGTGCCAGCAGCTTTAACCAGGGAGAGACCCAGTACTTC
few TRBJ2-7 TRBD1 TRBV18 CASSPEGQMAYEQYF TGTGCCAGCTCACCAGAGGGACAGATGGCCTACGAGCAGTACTTC
few TRBJ2-7 NA TRBV12-3/TRBV12-4 CASSFRGEQYF TGTGCCAGCAGTTTTAGAGGCGAGCAGTACTTC
few TRBJ2-1 TRBD1 TRBV5-1 CASSLMGGTGYNEQFF TGCGCCAGCAGCTTAATGGGCGGGACAGGCTACAATGAGCAGTTCTTC
NA TRBJ2-5 NA TRBV6-5 CASSVGPQNQYF TGTGCCAGCAGTGTGGGTCCCCAAAACCAGTACTTC
once TRBJ1-2 NA TRBV5-6 CASSLVTPIYGYTF TGTGCCAGCAGCTTGGTGACACCTATCTATGGCTACACCTTC
NA TRBJ1-4 NA TRBV5-6 CASSAYTNEKLFF TGTGCCAGCAGCGCCTACACAAATGAAAAACTGTTTTTT
few TRBJ2-4 NA TRBV11-3 CASSLVRVRPAKNIQYF TGTGCCAGCAGCTTAGTCCGTGTCCGACCAGCCAAAAACATTCAGTACTTC
NA TRBJ1-1 NA TRBV20-1 CSATRGGRGGNTEAFF TGCAGTGCTACCCGTGGGGGCAGGGGAGGAAACACTGAAGCTTTCTTT
many TRBJ1-1 NA TRBV11-2 CASSLGLRGTEAFF TGTGCCAGCAGCTTAGGGCTGCGCGGCACTGAAGCTTTCTTT
many TRBJ2-3 TRBD1 TRBV9 CASSARQGGTDTQYF TGTGCCAGCAGCGCGCGACAGGGCGGCACAGATACGCAGTATTTT
NA TRBJ2-1 TRBD2 TRBV7-2 CASSPAGGGRNEQFF TGTGCCAGCAGCCCAGCGGGGGGGGGAAGGAATGAGCAGTTCTTC
few TRBJ2-3 NA TRBV19 CASEDSGFPTDTQYF TGTGCCAGTGAGGACTCAGGGTTCCCCACAGATACGCAGTATTTT
NA TRBJ1-5 NA TRBV29-1 CSVADPPNQPQHF TGCAGCGTCGCAGACCCGCCCAATCAGCCCCAGCATTTT
few TRBJ1-4 NA TRBV4-1 CASSLSEAQSNEKLFF TGCGCCAGCAGCCTGAGCGAGGCCCAGTCTAATGAAAAACTGTTTTTT
few TRBJ1-4 TRBD1 TRBV29-1 CSAQGSATNEKLFF TGCAGCGCACAGGGGTCGGCAACTAATGAAAAACTGTTTTTT
few TRBJ2-6 NA TRBV7-3 CASSVNGAGTGANVLTF TGTGCCAGCAGCGTGAACGGCGCGGGCACTGGGGCCAACGTCCTGACTTTC
NA TRBJ2-1 TRBD2 TRBV12-3/TRBV12-4 CASRHSGGRTYNEQFF TGTGCCAGCAGGCATAGCGGGGGCCGGACCTACAATGAGCAGTTCTTC
few TRBJ1-1 NA TRBV12-3/TRBV12-4 CASSLLAGILDTEAFF TGTGCCAGCAGTTTACTCGCGGGAATTTTGGACACTGAAGCTTTCTTT
few TRBJ2-1 TRBD1 TRBV24-1 CATRETGYNEQFF TGTGCCACCAGGGAGACAGGGTACAATGAGCAGTTCTTC
NA TRBJ2-3 NA TRBV9 CASSNTRGGLDTQYF TGTGCCAGCAGCAATACTAGGGGAGGTTTAGATACGCAGTATTTT
few TRBJ2-2 NA TRBV4-1 CASSQVAGTDTGELFF TGCGCCAGCAGCCAAGTGGCGGGGACAGACACCGGGGAGCTGTTTTTT
NA TRBJ2-6 NA TRBV12-3/TRBV12-4 CASTPRGAWGANVLTF TGTGCCAGCACCCCCCGGGGGGCTTGGGGGGCCAACGTCCTGACTTTC
NA TRBJ2-3 NA TRBV5-1 CASSLGPGTDTQYF TGCGCCAGCAGCTTGGGTCCGGGCACAGATACGCAGTATTTT
few TRBJ2-3 TRBD2 TRBV3-1 CASSQGRLAVTDTQYF TGTGCCAGCAGCCAAGGAAGACTAGCTGTAACAGATACGCAGTATTTT
NA TRBJ2-3 NA TRBV7-8 CASSLGAYPSTDTQYF TGTGCCAGCAGCCTGGGGGCCTACCCTAGCACAGATACGCAGTATTTT
many TRBJ1-3 NA TRBV20-1 CSARDTVGNTIYF TGCAGTGCTAGAGATACGGTTGGAAACACCATATATTTT
NA TRBJ2-1 NA TRBV9 CASSVGAGHNEQFF TGTGCCAGCAGCGTAGGTGCAGGGCACAATGAGCAGTTCTTC
NA TRBJ2-7 NA TRBV23-1 CASSQWRSTTYEQYF TGCGCCAGCAGTCAATGGAGAAGTACAACCTACGAGCAGTACTTC
many TRBJ2-1 TRBD2 TRBV7-3 CASSSLAGGPAEQFF TGTGCCAGCAGCTCTTTAGCGGGGGGGCCCGCTGAGCAGTTCTTC
NA TRBJ1-6 TRBD1 TRBV5-1 CASSIFGQGGNSPLHF TGCGCCAGCAGCATCTTCGGACAGGGGGGGAATTCACCCCTCCACTTT
many TRBJ1-6 NA TRBV4-3 CASSQGGGNGNSPLHF TGCGCCAGCAGCCAAGGAGGGGGAAATGGAAATTCACCCCTCCACTTT
NA TRBJ1-1 NA TRBV10-3 CAIRPGWKRTEAFF TGTGCCATCAGACCGGGATGGAAACGCACTGAAGCTTTCTTT
NA TRBJ2-1 TRBD2 TRBV20-1 CSASSGGAYNEQFF TGCAGTGCGAGCAGCGGGGGGGCCTACAATGAGCAGTTCTTC
few TRBJ1-1 NA TRBV29-1 CSVAYRDTEAFF TGCAGCGTTGCATACAGGGACACTGAAGCTTTCTTT
few TRBJ2-5 NA TRBV15 CATSYRSAGSETQYF TGTGCCACCTCTTATCGGAGTGCTGGGTCGGAGACCCAGTACTTC
NA TRBJ1-5 NA TRBV6-6 CASSYIQANQPQHF TGTGCCAGCAGTTACATACAGGCAAATCAGCCCCAGCATTTT
few TRBJ1-2 NA TRBV7-2 CASSPRGAYGYTF TGTGCCAGCAGCCCCCGCGGAGCCTATGGCTACACCTTC